The clone carrying this T cell receptor (beta chain) was found many times. This record comes from a study of regulatory T cells in long-lasting Graves disease. Assembly of TCR beta libraries relied on iRepertoire HTBI primers together with Arm-PCR of CDR3 regions. MiXCR, run by TCRdb on the multiplex PCR reads, gives a single entry per CDR3 protein. This sample yields approximately 540,000 distinct CDR3 sequences, of which 9.5% to 15% are seen a single time; roughly 8.9% belongs to the top ten. The V gene's germline CDR1 is SGHVS and CDR2 FQNEAQ. This CDR3 comprises 14 residues. V lost 8 bases to trimming and J lost 6 bases, with 20 bases between them. Time point noted: newly diagnosed GD, antithyroid drugs for less than 3 months. PBMCs were the source of the RNA used for TCR sequencing. The data were also submitted as part of a second study, on T cells in Graves' hyperthyroidism and ophthalmopathy.

The input for sequencing was peripheral blood mononuclear cells (PBMCs), taken at new diagnosis, from a patient treated with antithyroid drugs. The clonotype was recovered from a woman aged 30 to 39 with Graves disease. The chain links TRBV7-8 to TRBJ2-7, with D perhaps being TRBD1 or TRBD2 (5 bases each). The CDR3 DNA sequence: TGTGCCAGCGGAAATGGGGGTCCGTGGGGCGAGCAGTACTTC. It encodes CASGNGGPWGEQYF.